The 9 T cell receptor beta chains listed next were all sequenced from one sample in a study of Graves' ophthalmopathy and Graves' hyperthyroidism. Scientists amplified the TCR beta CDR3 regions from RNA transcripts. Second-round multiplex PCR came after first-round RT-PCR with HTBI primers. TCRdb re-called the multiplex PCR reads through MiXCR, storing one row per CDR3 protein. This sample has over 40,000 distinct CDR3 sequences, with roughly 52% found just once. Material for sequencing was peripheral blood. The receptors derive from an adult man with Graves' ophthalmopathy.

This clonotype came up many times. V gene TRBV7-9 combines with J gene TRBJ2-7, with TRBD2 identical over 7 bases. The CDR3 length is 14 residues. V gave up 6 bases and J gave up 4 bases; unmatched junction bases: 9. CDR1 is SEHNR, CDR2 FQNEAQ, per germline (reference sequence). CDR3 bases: TGTGCCAGCAGTCTAGCGGCAGCGGGGTACGAGCAGTACTTC. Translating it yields CASSLAAAGYEQYF.

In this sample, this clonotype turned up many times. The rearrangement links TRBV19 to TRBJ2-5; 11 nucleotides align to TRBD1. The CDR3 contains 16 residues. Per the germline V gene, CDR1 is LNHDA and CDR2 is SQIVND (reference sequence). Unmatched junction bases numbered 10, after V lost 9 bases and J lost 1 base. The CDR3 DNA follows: TGTGCCAGCCAACCCCGGGACAGGGGGTCCCAAGAGACCCAGTACTTC. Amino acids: CASQPRDRGSQETQYF. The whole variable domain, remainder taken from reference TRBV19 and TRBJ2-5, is DGGITQSPKYLFRKEGQNVTLSCEQNLNHDAMYWYRQDPGQGLRLIYYSQIVNDFQKGDIAEGYSVSREKKESFPLTVTSAQKNPTAFYLCASQPRDRGSQETQYFGPGTRLLVL.

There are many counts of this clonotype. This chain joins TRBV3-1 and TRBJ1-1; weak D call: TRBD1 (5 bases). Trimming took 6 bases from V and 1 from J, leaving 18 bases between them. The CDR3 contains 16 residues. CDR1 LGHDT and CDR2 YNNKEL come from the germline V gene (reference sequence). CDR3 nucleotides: TGTGCCAGCAGGGGGGTGTCGACAGCTCAGAACACTGAAGCTTTCTTT. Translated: CASRGVSTAQNTEAFF.

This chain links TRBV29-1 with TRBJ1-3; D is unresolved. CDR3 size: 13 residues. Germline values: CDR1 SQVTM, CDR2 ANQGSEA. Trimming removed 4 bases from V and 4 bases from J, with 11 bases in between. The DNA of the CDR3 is TGCAGCGTTGCGGACGGCAGGGGAAACACCATATATTTT. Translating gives CSVADGRGNTIYF.

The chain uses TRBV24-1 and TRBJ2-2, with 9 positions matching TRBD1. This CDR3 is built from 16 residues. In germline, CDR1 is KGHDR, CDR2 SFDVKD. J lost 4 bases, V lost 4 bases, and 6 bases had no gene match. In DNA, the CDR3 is TGTGCCACCAGTGACCCCGGGACAGGGACCACCGGGGAGCTGTTTTTT. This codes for CATSDPGTGTTGELFF.

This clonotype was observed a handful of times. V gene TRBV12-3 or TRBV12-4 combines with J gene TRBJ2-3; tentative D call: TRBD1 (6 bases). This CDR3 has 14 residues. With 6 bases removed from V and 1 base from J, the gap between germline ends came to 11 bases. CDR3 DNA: TGTGCCAGCAGCTGGACAGTTCGCACAGATACGCAGTATTTT. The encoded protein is CASSWTVRTDTQYF.

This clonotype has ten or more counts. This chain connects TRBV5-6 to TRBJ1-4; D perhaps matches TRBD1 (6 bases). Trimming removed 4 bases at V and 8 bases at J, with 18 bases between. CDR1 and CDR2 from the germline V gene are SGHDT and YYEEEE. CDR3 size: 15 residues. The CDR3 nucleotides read TGTGCCAGCAGCGTCTCTTACGGGGGCGTAGAAAAACTGTTTTTT. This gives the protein CASSVSYGGVEKLFF.

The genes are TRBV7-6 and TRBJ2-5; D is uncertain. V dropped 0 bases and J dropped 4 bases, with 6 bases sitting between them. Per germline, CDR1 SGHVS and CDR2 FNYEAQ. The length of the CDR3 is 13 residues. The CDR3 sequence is CASSLAVGETQYF. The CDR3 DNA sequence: TGTGCCAGCAGCTTAGCGGTAGGAGAGACCCAGTACTTC.

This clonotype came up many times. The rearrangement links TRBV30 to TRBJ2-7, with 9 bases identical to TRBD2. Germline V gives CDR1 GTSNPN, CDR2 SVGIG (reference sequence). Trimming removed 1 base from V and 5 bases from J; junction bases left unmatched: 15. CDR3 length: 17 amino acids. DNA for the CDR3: TGTGCCTGGAGTGCCCCTCCTCGGCGGGAGGGATGGGACGAGCAGTACTTC. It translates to CAWSAPPRREGWDEQYF.